Listed below are T cell receptor beta chains from one sample, sequenced in a study of early T cells in non-severe SARS-CoV-2 infection. Each CDR3 protein gets one entry after TCRdb re-called the 5' RACE reads with MiXCR. The table has tens of thousands of distinct CDR3 sequences, about 3.7% seen once. The sequencing sample was made of whole blood. All receptors come from an adult who was a healthcare worker with PCR-confirmed SARS-CoV-2 infection or an uninfected control (not recorded which). Both conserved end residues are part of each CDR3. A D gene is named only where the DNA matches it firmly. Not every row has a clone size; where given, it reads once, few, many or a size class.

d_gene	v_gene	abundance	j_gene	CDR3nt	CDR3aa
TRBD1	TRBV11-2	-	TRBJ2-5	TGTGCCAGCAGACTTACAGGGGCGACCCAGTACTTC	CASRLTGATQYF
TRBD1	TRBV29-1	-	TRBJ1-2	TGCAGCGGCAGACAGGGGGGAGCTGGCTACACCTTC	CSGRQGGAGYTF
-	TRBV30	many	TRBJ2-5	TGTGCCTGGAGCGGAGATCCAGGGAGAGAGACCCAGTACTTC	CAWSGDPGRETQYF
-	TRBV11-2	many	TRBJ2-3	TGTGCCAGCAGCTTAGCGGCGTACACAGATACGCAGTATTTT	CASSLAAYTDTQYF
-	TRBV19	many	TRBJ1-3	TGTGCCAGTAGTATCGCGGGGCTCACCATGGGAAACACCATATATTTT	CASSIAGLTMGNTIYF
TRBD1	TRBV12-3/TRBV12-4	medium-sized	TRBJ2-7	TGTGCCAGCGGAATCCGGGACAGGTCCTACGAGCAGTACTTC	CASGIRDRSYEQYF
TRBD2	TRBV2	many	TRBJ2-1	TGTGCCAGCACCCCGACTAGCGGTATATACAATGAGCAGTTCTTC	CASTPTSGIYNEQFF
TRBD1	TRBV27	many	TRBJ1-5	TGTGCCAGCAGTTTTAGTAGGACAGGAGCCAATCAGCCCCAGCATTTT	CASSFSRTGANQPQHF
-	TRBV4-2	many	TRBJ1-6	TGTGCCAGCAGCCGAGACCGGGACACCATTTCACCCCTCCACTTT	CASSRDRDTISPLHF
TRBD1	TRBV6-5	many	TRBJ1-1	TGTGCCAGCAGTTACGACAGGGGGTTGCTCACTGAAGCTTTCTTT	CASSYDRGLLTEAFF
-	TRBV5-4	many	TRBJ1-1	TGTGCCAGCAGCTTCAAGACAGGAGAAGCTTTCTTT	CASSFKTGEAFF
-	TRBV7-9	many	TRBJ1-6	TGTGCCAGCAGCAGGGATTTTTCACCCCTCCACTTT	CASSRDFSPLHF
-	TRBV19	few	TRBJ1-2	TGTGCCACCACACGGGGAGCAACTAACTATGGCTACACCTTC	CATTRGATNYGYTF
TRBD1	TRBV29-1	many	TRBJ2-6	TGCAGCGCGGGACAGGGGGCTGGGGCCAACGTCCTGACTTTC	CSAGQGAGANVLTF
TRBD1	TRBV7-6	many	TRBJ2-7	TGTGCCAGCAGCCTGGGGACAGGGGGGATCTACGAGCAGTACTTC	CASSLGTGGIYEQYF
-	TRBV29-1	many	TRBJ2-7	TGCAGCGTTGTCTATGAAGACTACGAGCAGTACTTC	CSVVYEDYEQYF
-	TRBV7-8	many	TRBJ1-4	TGTGCCAGCTCCTTTGGGGCAGCTGAAAAACTGTTTTTT	CASSFGAAEKLFF
TRBD2	TRBV30	many	TRBJ2-1	TGTGCCTGGAGTCCCTTGCCAGCTAGCGGGATAACCAATGAGCAGTTCTTC	CAWSPLPASGITNEQFF
-	TRBV3-1	-	TRBJ2-1	TGTGCCAGCAGCCAAGTCAGTTTGGCGGGTTTCCTATACAATGAGCAGTTCTTC	CASSQVSLAGFLYNEQFF
TRBD2	TRBV11-2	medium-sized	TRBJ2-5	TGTGCCAGCAGCTTAGGAGTTCGCACTAGCGGGGGACAAGAGACCCAGTACTTC	CASSLGVRTSGGQETQYF
-	TRBV9	many	TRBJ2-1	TGTGCCAGCAGCGGGTGGAAGGGGGGCAATGAGCAGTTCTTC	CASSGWKGGNEQFF
-	TRBV7-8	medium-sized	TRBJ2-1	TGTGCCAGCAGCTTGGGCAGGGCGAATGGTGAGCAGTTCTTC	CASSLGRANGEQFF
-	TRBV6-5	medium-sized	TRBJ2-3	TGTGCCAGCAGTTTGGGGTTGGCAACAGATACGCAGTATTTT	CASSLGLATDTQYF
TRBD1	TRBV27	many	TRBJ1-1	TGTGCCAGCGGGGACAGGGGGCACACTGAAGCTTTCTTT	CASGDRGHTEAFF
TRBD1	TRBV20-1	many	TRBJ2-5	TGCAGTGGGGACAGGGCCGACCAAGAGACCCAGTACTTC	CSGDRADQETQYF
TRBD2	TRBV3-1	many	TRBJ2-3	TGTGCCAGCAGACAAGCCAGGGTAGCGGGGGCTGGGGATACGCAGTATTTT	CASRQARVAGAGDTQYF
-	TRBV20-1	many	TRBJ1-1	TGCAGTGCTTTGGGGATCACTGAAGCTTTCTTT	CSALGITEAFF
-	TRBV18	-	TRBJ1-2	TGTGCCAGCTCACCAAGGCGGGAGTCGGATGGCTACACCTTC	CASSPRRESDGYTF
-	TRBV11-2	few	TRBJ2-1	TGTGCCAGCAGCGCCGGTGGGACGGGCAATGAGCAGTTCTTC	CASSAGGTGNEQFF
TRBD2	TRBV7-8	many	TRBJ2-3	TGTGCCAGCAGCTTGGGGACTAGCATCGGGACAGATACGCAGTATTTT	CASSLGTSIGTDTQYF
TRBD2	TRBV6-2/TRBV6-3	few	TRBJ2-7	TGTGCCAGCAGGTTACTAGCGGCAGCCTACGAGCAGTACTTC	CASRLLAAAYEQYF
-	TRBV20-1	many	TRBJ1-6	TGCAGTGCAATGCAGGGTCTGGGGCATTCACCCCTCCACTTT	CSAMQGLGHSPLHF
-	TRBV29-1	many	TRBJ2-1	TGCAGCGCCTTGGGCCGTAGCAATGAGCAGTTCTTC	CSALGRSNEQFF
-	TRBV12-3/TRBV12-4	many	TRBJ1-1	TGTGCCAGCAGTTTAATTGGGGGCTCCACTGAAGCTTTCTTT	CASSLIGGSTEAFF
TRBD1	TRBV5-1	many	TRBJ1-1	TGCGCCAGCAGCTCCGGACAGGGCACTGAAGCTTTCTTT	CASSSGQGTEAFF
TRBD1	TRBV7-6	-	TRBJ1-1	TGTGCCAGCAGCTTAGCGAGGGACAGGGGATATCGGAACACTGAAGCTTTCTTT	CASSLARDRGYRNTEAFF
TRBD1	TRBV7-2	medium-sized	TRBJ1-2	TGTGCCAGCAGCCCGCTAGGGGGCGCTAACTATGGCTACACCTTC	CASSPLGGANYGYTF
-	TRBV29-1	many	TRBJ1-1	TGCAGCGTTGTAGGGCGGACGTTAGTGAACACTGAAGCTTTCTTT	CSVVGRTLVNTEAFF
TRBD2	TRBV12-3/TRBV12-4	medium-sized	TRBJ2-1	TGTGCCAGCAGTAAGGGACTAGCGACGAATGAGCAGTTCTTC	CASSKGLATNEQFF
-	TRBV19	many	TRBJ2-7	TGTGCCACGTCCCCGGAGGGGGCGCACGAGCAGTACTTC	CATSPEGAHEQYF
-	TRBV14	many	TRBJ1-1	TGTGCCAGCAGCCAAGCGGGGGCCGTGAACACTGAAGCTTTCTTT	CASSQAGAVNTEAFF
TRBD1	TRBV5-1	many	TRBJ1-1	TGCGCCAGCAGCGGGGACAGGCTTGAAGCTTTCTTT	CASSGDRLEAFF
-	TRBV12-3/TRBV12-4	many	TRBJ1-1	TGTGCCAGCAGACCTAGACAGCCGGAAATGAACACTGAAGCTTTCTTT	CASRPRQPEMNTEAFF
-	TRBV6-6	many	TRBJ2-5	TGTGCCAGCAGTTTCCCGACGGGGGGCAGTAAAGGGACCCAGTACTTC	CASSFPTGGSKGTQYF
TRBD1	TRBV11-2	-	TRBJ2-6	TGTGCCAGCAGGAGGACAGGTAGCTCTGGGGCCAACGTCCTGACTTTC	CASRRTGSSGANVLTF
TRBD2	TRBV20-1	many	TRBJ2-7	TGCAGTGCCCGGACTAGCGGGAGGATAAGCTCCTACGAGCAGTACTTC	CSARTSGRISSYEQYF
TRBD1	TRBV11-2	medium-sized	TRBJ2-1	TGTGCCAGCAGCTTACTACAGGGGGGTGAGCAGTTCTTC	CASSLLQGGEQFF
TRBD1	TRBV29-1	many	TRBJ2-7	TGCAGCGTTGGACAGGGGCAGCGCGAGCAGTACTTC	CSVGQGQREQYF
-	TRBV7-2	many	TRBJ2-5	TGTGCCAGCAGCTTGAAAGAGACCCAGTACTTC	CASSLKETQYF
-	TRBV5-1	many	TRBJ2-2	TGCGCCAGCAGCTTGGGAGGCACCGGGGAGCTGTTTTTT	CASSLGGTGELFF
-	TRBV9	many	TRBJ2-1	TGTGCCAGCAGTCACAAGGGGGACATGACCTACAATGAGCAGTTCTTC	CASSHKGDMTYNEQFF
-	TRBV28	many	TRBJ1-4	TGTGCCAGCAGTCTTCAAGGGTCAACTAATGAAAAACTGTTTTTT	CASSLQGSTNEKLFF
-	TRBV12-3/TRBV12-4	few	TRBJ1-3	TGTGGGGACGGCAGCTCTGGAAACACCATATATTTT	CGDGSSGNTIYF
-	TRBV7-6	many	TRBJ1-3	TGTGCCAGCAGCTTAGAGGGCAGCTCTGGAAACACCATATATTTT	CASSLEGSSGNTIYF
-	TRBV4-2	-	TRBJ1-1	TGTGCCAGCATTAAGGGGGGGGCAAACACTGAAGCTTTCTTT	CASIKGGANTEAFF
-	TRBV28	many	TRBJ1-1	TGTGCCAGCGGGGGACAACGGAAGAACACTGAAGCTTTCTTT	CASGGQRKNTEAFF
TRBD1	TRBV15	medium-sized	TRBJ1-5	TGTGCCACCAGCAGAGATGCGGGACAGAGACAGCCCCAGCATTTT	CATSRDAGQRQPQHF
TRBD1	TRBV6-6	-	TRBJ2-7	TGTGCCAGCCGTGGACAGGCTTCCTACGAGCAGTACTTC	CASRGQASYEQYF
-	TRBV20-1	-	TRBJ2-7	TGCAGTGCTAGCCGGTCTCGGACCTACGAGCAGTACTTC	CSASRSRTYEQYF
-	TRBV24-1	many	TRBJ1-2	TGTGCCACCGCTTCGAGGAACTATGGCTACACCTTC	CATASRNYGYTF